This T cell receptor beta chain was observed in a study of blood T cell repertoires in COVID-19. Study context: The origin of the acute and convalescent COVID-19 samples was the United States, Italy and Spain. T cells, B-cell-depleted T cells, or PBMCs supplied cDNA or gDNA.

Methods used by the authors: Reference gene primer amplification gave estimated nucleated cell counts. Assay used: immunoSEQ multiplex PCR; TCRdb lists only in-frame clones, some missing. V, J and clone size are those of that table, while D and trimming were read from the DNA. The sample has more than 150,000 clones; approximately 88% are singletons. V was shortened by 5 bases and J by 0 bases, with 7 bases between the two germline ends. Germline CDR1 is MDHEN and CDR2 is SYDVKM. The CDR3 is 13 amino acids. This sequence joins TRBV28 and TRBJ1-1; no firm D call. The sample comprised PBMCs or T cells enriched from blood (not recorded which). The TCR originated in a woman aged 55 to 70 who had recovered from COVID-19. CDR3 nucleotides: TGTGCCAGCAGTCCATCCATGAACACTGAAGCTTTCTTT. It translates to CASSPSMNTEAFF.